This TCR beta chain comes out of a study of beta chain features in type 1 diabetes. The overall study: Cell yields, gender and age were comparable in patients and healthy donors.

As every portion of the isolated RNA was reverse transcribed, the sequencing read expressed TCRB transcripts. TCRdb's table, derived via immunoSEQ multiplex PCR, lists solely in-frame clones and lacks some. This table holds hundreds of thousands of clones, 25% to 35% found once. Concerning this clone itself: Its target is not known.

V lost 0 bases and J 2 bases, leaving 11 bases between the germline ends. The CDR3 totals 15 residues. The V gene's germline CDR1 is LGHNT and CDR2 FRNRAP. General observations from the study: Equally in patients and controls, shorter templates might have been favored by PCR. A definitive answer on HLA type influencing TCRB rearrangement was not reached here.

J is TRBJ2-7 and V is TRBV12-5, with D tentatively TRBD1 (6 bases). The receptor comes from a man younger than 30 in good health. Source material: naive CD4+ T cells from blood. The CDR3 nucleotides are TGTGCTAGTGGTTTGGTACAGGGAGAGGCCTACGAGCAGTACTTC. This translates into CASGLVQGEAYEQYF.